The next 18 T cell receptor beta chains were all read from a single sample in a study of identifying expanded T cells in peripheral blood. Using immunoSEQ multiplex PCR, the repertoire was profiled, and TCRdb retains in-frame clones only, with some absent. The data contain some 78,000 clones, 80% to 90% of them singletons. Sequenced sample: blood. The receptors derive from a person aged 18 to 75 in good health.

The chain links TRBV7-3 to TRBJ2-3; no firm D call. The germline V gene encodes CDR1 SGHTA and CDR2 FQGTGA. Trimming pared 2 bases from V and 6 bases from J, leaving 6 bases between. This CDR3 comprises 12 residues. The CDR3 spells CASSLVSDTQYF. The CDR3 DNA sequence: TGTGCCAGCAGCTTAGTTTCCGATACGCAGTATTTT.

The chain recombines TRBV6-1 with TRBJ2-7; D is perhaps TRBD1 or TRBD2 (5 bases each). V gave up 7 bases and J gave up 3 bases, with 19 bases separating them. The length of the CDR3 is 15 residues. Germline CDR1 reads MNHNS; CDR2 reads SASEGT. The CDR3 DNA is TGTGCCAGCACCGAAAGGGGAGTTTCCTACTACGAGCAGTACTTC. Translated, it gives CASTERGVSYYEQYF.

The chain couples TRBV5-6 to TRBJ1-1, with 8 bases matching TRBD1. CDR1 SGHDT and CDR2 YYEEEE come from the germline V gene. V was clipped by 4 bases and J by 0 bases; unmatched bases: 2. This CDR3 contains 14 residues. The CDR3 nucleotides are TGTGCCAGCAGCACGACAGGGGTGAACACTGAAGCTTTCTTT. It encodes CASSTTGVNTEAFF.

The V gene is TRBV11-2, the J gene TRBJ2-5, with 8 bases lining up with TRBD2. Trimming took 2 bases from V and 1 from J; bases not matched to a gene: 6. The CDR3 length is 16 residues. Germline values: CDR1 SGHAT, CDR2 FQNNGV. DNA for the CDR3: TGTGCCAGCAGCTTAAGGGCGGGGGGCTCCCAAGAGACCCAGTACTTC. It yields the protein CASSLRAGGSQETQYF.

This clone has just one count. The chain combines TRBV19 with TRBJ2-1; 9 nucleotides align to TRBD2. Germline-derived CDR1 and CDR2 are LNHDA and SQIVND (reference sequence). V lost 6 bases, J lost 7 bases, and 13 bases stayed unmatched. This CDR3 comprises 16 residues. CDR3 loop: CASSFSGSGSYNEQFF. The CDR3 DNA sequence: TGTGCCAGTAGCTTTTCAGGTAGCGGGAGTTATAATGAGCAGTTCTTC.

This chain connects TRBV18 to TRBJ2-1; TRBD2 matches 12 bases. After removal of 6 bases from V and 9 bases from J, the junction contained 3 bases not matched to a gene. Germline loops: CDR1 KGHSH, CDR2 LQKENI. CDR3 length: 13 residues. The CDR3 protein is CASSPGLAGEQFF. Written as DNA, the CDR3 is TGTGCCAGCTCCCCGGGACTAGCGGGTGAGCAGTTCTTC.

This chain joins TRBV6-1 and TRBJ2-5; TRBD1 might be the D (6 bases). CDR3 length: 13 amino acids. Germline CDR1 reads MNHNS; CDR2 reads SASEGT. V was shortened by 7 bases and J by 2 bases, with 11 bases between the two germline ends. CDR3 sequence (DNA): TGTGCCAGCAAGGTGAGGGGGCAAGAGACCCAGTACTTC. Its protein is CASKVRGQETQYF.

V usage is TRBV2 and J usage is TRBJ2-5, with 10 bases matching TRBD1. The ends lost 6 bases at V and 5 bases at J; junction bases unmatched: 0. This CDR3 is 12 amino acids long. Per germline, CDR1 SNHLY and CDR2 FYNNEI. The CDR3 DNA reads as TGTGCCAGCAGGGACAGGGGGGAGACCCAGTACTTC. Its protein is CASRDRGETQYF.

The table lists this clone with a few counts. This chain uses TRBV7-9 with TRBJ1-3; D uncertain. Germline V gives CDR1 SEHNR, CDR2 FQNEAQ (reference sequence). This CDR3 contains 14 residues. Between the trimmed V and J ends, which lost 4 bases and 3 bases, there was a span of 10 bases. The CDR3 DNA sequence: TGTGCCAGCAGCTCAGGATGGGGTGGAAACACCATATATTTT. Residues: CASSSGWGGNTIYF.

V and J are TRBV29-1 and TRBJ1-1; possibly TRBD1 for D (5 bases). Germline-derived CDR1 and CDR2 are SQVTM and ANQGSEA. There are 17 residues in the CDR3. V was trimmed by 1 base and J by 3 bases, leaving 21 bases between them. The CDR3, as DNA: TGCAGCGTTGAAGTCCCGAGGGGATCGCTCCAGGACACTGAAGCTTTCTTT. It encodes CSVEVPRGSLQDTEAFF.

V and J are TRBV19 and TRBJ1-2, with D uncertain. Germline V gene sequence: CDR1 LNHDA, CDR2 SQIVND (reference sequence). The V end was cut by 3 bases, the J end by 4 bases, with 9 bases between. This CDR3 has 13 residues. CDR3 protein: CASSIRESYGYTF. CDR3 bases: TGTGCCAGTAGTATTCGAGAGTCCTATGGCTACACCTTC.

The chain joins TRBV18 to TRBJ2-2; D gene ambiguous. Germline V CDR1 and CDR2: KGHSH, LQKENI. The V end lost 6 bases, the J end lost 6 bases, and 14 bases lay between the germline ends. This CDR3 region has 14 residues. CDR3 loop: CASSRTEAAGELFF. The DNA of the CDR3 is TGTGCCAGCTCCCGTACCGAGGCGGCCGGGGAGCTGTTTTTT.

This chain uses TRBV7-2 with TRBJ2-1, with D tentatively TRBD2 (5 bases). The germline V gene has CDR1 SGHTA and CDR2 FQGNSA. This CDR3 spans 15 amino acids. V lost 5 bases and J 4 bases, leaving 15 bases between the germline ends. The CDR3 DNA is TGTGCCAGCAGCCTGTACACCGGAGGTTACAATGAGCAGTTCTTC. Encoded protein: CASSLYTGGYNEQFF.

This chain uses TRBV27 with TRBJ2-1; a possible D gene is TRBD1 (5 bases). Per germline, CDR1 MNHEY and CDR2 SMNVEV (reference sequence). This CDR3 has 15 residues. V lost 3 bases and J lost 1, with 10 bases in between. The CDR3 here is CASSFPGLSYNEQFF. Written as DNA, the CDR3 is TGTGCCAGCAGTTTCCCAGGGTTGTCCTACAATGAGCAGTTCTTC.

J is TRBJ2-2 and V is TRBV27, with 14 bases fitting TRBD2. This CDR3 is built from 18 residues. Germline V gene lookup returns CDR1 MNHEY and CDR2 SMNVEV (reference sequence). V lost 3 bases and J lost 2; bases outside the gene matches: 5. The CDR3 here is CASSFRLAGGPNTGELFF. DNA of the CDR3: TGTGCCAGCAGTTTCCGACTAGCGGGAGGGCCAAACACCGGGGAGCTGTTTTTT.

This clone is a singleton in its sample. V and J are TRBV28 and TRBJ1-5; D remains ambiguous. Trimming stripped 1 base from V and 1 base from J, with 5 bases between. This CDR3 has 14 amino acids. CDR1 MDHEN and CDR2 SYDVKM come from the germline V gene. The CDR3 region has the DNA TGTGCCAGCAGTTTATTACAGAGCAATCAGCCCCAGCATTTT. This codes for CASSLLQSNQPQHF.

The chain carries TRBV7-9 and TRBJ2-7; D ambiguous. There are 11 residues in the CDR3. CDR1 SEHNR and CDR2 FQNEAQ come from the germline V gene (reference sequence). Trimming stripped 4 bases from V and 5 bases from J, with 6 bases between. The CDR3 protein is CASSSHDEQYF. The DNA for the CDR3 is TGTGCCAGCAGCTCCCATGACGAGCAGTACTTC.

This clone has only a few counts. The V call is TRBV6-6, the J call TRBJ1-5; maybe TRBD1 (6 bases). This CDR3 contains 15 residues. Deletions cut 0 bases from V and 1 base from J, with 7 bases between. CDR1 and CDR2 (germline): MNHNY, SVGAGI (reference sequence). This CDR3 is CASSYSDRSNQPQHF. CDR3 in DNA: TGTGCCAGCAGTTACTCCGACAGGAGCAATCAGCCCCAGCATTTT.